Here is one T cell receptor (beta chain) with its context. Its antigen is not yet known. Nothing much larger sits one base from this clone, and base qualities are not available. This sample was taken from a study of cytomegalovirus exposure and HLA in healthy donors (dated by TCRdb to the late 2010s). About the full investigation: An earlier analysis of several hundred of the donors reported 250 to 350 Gb of sequence data and about 100 million unique TCR beta sequences from about 200 million T cells. A later genetic analysis used genome-wide SNP genotypes for about three fifths of the roughly 700 donors, treating that subset as a discovery cohort. To decide whether each TCR beta V gene segment behaved as functional or pseudogenic, an earlier analysis of fewer than 750 of the donors relied on high-throughput TCR beta sequencing. The study used immunosequencing to profile the T cell repertoires of some 600 subjects and linked those repertoires to cytomegalovirus serostatus. In the later analysis, no new phenotypic data were used to find candidate immune exposures; instead, reliance was placed on TCR beta sequences and their occurrence across donors. The genetic ancestry cluster associated with self-reported Caucasian donors included 81% of the roughly 400 genotyped donors. Roughly 5 DR-DQ haplotypes were handled as single units for association and clustering, since linkage in the cohort was strong. Typing coverage differed by locus: A, B, C, DRB1 and DQB1 were typed in roughly 629-630 donors, DQA1 in about 550, DPA1 in around 580, and DPB1 in just under 490. Every discovery cohort repertoire had been produced on one sequencing platform. Along with the approximately 700-subject first cohort, a separate validation cohort of some 130 different subjects was used. Donor age, sex, ethnicity and CMV serostatus were compiled together with the repertoire data. The aim of the study was to test whether cataloging public T cell receptors could identify signatures of past pathogen exposure. Class I and class II HLA loci were covered by the typing at four-digit resolution. The study combined high-throughput TCR immunosequencing, statistical association of individual TCRs with disease status, and machine learning to predict cytomegalovirus infection status. To study patterns of TCR occurrence, a later analysis re-analyzed previously published TCR beta repertoires from several hundred donors and added high-resolution HLA genotyping. Across 398 genotyped donors of the cohort, an average of approximately 200,000 unique TCR beta nucleotide sequences per donor were sequenced, and around 20% of those sequences were non-productive. An early release that covered some 640 HLA-typed donors contained about 300 gigabases of sequencing data and 80 million or so unique TCR sequences. Broad study findings and their caveats: Linkage disequilibrium might explain the correlated functional status among segregating V segments, but an unknown experimental factor could not be excluded. A later analysis found that HLA-associated TCR beta chains were more clonally expanded and had lower generation probabilities than equally common non-associated chains. An earlier analysis of approximately 570 of the donors showed that most TCR beta V segments appeared in productive rearrangements either about 87% or about 30% of the time, which broadly matched IMGT annotations. A later analysis found that TCR association rates varied across HLA loci, with DRB1 alleles showing the most associated TCRs and HLA-C alleles the fewest. An association between a missense DCLRE1C variant and V-gene and J-gene trimming of TCR beta chains was found in a later genetic analysis and replicated in an independent cohort. A few of the identified cytomegalovirus-associated TCR beta chains were confirmed in vitro to be specific for cytomegalovirus antigens. The study listed 150 to 200 TCR beta chains as associated with cytomegalovirus. According to a later genetic analysis, donors in an Asian-associated ancestry cluster had fewer N-insertions in productive TCRs than the roughly 670-donor mean. While some public TCRs were present in many individuals, most TCR sequences turned up only very rarely across donors. In both the original and validation cohorts, the classifier was reported to diagnose cytomegalovirus status with high specificity and sensitivity. The cohort was sequenced for TCR beta chains only, and without alpha or paired-chain data the features that could be detected were limited. The presence/absence analyses assumed that sequencing depth was roughly uniform across donors, and that assumption may not be true. Assigning TCR associations to individual alleles was difficult when HLA alleles, especially DR and DQ, strongly co-occurred. A further reported finding was that TCR beta sequences accurately predicted the HLA-A and HLA-B alleles for most subjects in the first cohort. According to a later analysis, parvovirus B19, influenza, CMV and Epstein-Barr virus appeared linked to several top co-occurrence clusters. A later analysis associated about 17,000 TCR beta sequences with specific HLA alleles at a false discovery rate of 0.05. A cluster of highly shared sequence variants was judged likely to be a technical artifact of the sequencing pipeline. The earlier analysis of around 600 of the donors excluded 15 to 20 rarely observed V segments, including chromosome 9 orphons, because counts were too low. The 87-base-pair reads could not distinguish some IMGT-functional V segments, including TRBV6-2 and TRBV6-3, so those segments were excluded. Because HLA typing was missing for some donors at each locus, association tests included only the typed subset. CMV serostatus was the only immune exposure information available for the cohort. In a later analysis, most CMV-associated TCR beta chains were found to appear HLA-restricted, with HLA associations seemingly driven largely by CMV exposure. It was suggested by the authors that the approach could potentially be generalized to other disease states and immunological phenotypes.

Library generation was performed with the immunoSEQ multiplex PCR assay. For the multiplex PCR, a mixture combining 60 forward primers for TCR Vbeta segments and 13 reverse primers for TCR Jbeta segments was used. A multiplex PCR assay on genomic DNA amplified the CDR3 region of rearranged TCR beta genes. The amplified TCR beta libraries were sequenced on the Illumina HiSeq System as 87-base-pair reads. Concerning the study's data processing: Across the 500 to 750 repertoires, a later analysis counted approximately 83 million unique TCR beta chains, approximately 12 million of which were shared by at least two donors. Raw reads were error-corrected and collapsed into unique sequences by a nearest-neighbor algorithm in which closely related sequences were merged to remove PCR and sequencing errors. Alignment of CDR3 sequences to IMGT reference sequences was used to assign V, D and J gene segments. For a sequence to be retained, a match of at least six nucleotides was required to both a V gene segment and a J gene segment. Rearrangements were called productive when the CDR3 lacked stop codons and stayed in frame with V and J; all others were non-productive. Following IMGT convention, CDR3 was defined as the stretch from the second conserved V-encoded cysteine to the conserved J-encoded phenylalanine. The earlier analysis of 587 of the donors excluded any sequence lacking an unambiguous match to a single V gene segment. In an earlier analysis of approximately 610 of the donors, V segments were called functional above 56.7% productive rearrangements and were called segregating when the between-donor standard deviation exceeded 5%. To diagnose cytomegalovirus status from the catalog of TCR beta chain sequences, a statistical classification framework was built. V and J gene assignment, in a later analysis, came from comparing TCR nucleotide sequences with IMGT/GENE-DB human TR gene sequences. In a later analysis, CDR3 sequences and most-parsimonious VDJ recombination scenarios were assigned using the TCRdist pipeline. A later analysis defined each TCR beta chain by its CDR3 amino acid sequence plus V-gene family, and excluded reads lacking a unique V-gene family. To address suspected cross-contamination and a sequencing artifact, a later analysis removed around 600 highly shared, low-generation-probability nucleotide sequences. In a later analysis, a clonal expansion index was calculated for each public chain from normalized within-repertoire ranks of inferred template counts. In a later analysis, generation probabilities were computed using a VDJ recombination model fitted to out-of-frame rearrangements, and the results were checked against IGoR. In a later analysis, hypergeometric tests were used to score TCR-TCR, TCR-HLA and TCR-CMV co-occurrence, with a repertoire-size bias correction applied to TCR pairs. A later analysis estimated false discovery rates by permuting HLA or CMV assignments 20 times. In a later analysis, co-occurring TCRs were grouped with DBSCAN, and TCRdist sequence similarity was added when clustering was performed within HLA-allele-positive subsets. Repertoires with fewer than 30,000 or more than 120,000 public chains, plus five repertoires with anomalous nucleotide sharing, were excluded from co-occurrence clustering. TCRdb obtained this table from immuneACCESS and retained in-frame rearrangements with V and J assigned. These tables miss some clones; where compared with another copy, unresolved V genes account for less than half of the shortfall, and the remainder is unexplained. V and J calls and clone size are as listed in that table; D and trimming were resolved from the DNA. The sample profile shows 150,000 to 200,000 clones; nearly 80% of them were found once. Of the sample, about 9.9% is held by the ten largest clones.

The cohort consisted of 670 or so healthy bone marrow donors. Cohort members were all nominally healthy when sampled, although unrecorded immune exposures were likely present. The donor was CMV seropositive and belonged to the group of some 290 seropositive cohort members. A peripheral blood sample was collected from each donor, and TCR beta sequencing was performed on peripheral blood mononuclear cells. Genomic DNA was extracted from the blood cell samples with the Qiagen DNeasy Blood Extraction Kit. The CDR3 starts with the cysteine, ends with the phenylalanine, and has 14 residues. The read is trimmed to its CDR3 DNA, 42 bases read in frame from base 1. The germline V gene provides CDR1 SGHTA and CDR2 FQGNSA. V is cut by 5 bases and J by 3 bases, and the space between the germline ends is 14 bases.

The sequenced sample consisted of PBMCs. The receptor chain draws on TRBV7-2 and TRBJ2-7, with TRBD2 tentatively as D gene (6 bases match). This TCR was recovered from a man younger than 35 in good health and CMV-seropositive. The sequenced DNA: TGTGCCAGCAGCCGAGGCGGGGTCAACTACGAGCAGTACTTC. Its protein reads: CASSRGGVNYEQYF.